The 18 T cell receptor beta chains in this list originate from one sample, sequenced in a study of T cells in localized non-small cell lung cancer. Clones were sequenced by immunoSEQ multiplex PCR, and TCRdb holds only the in-frame ones, with some missing. The table lists 5,600 or so clones, roughly 28% of them singletons, with roughly 5.3% in the top ten. Material: lung tumor tissue, obtained before any cancer treatment. Receptor source: a female donor at least 60 years old with stage I lung adenocarcinoma.

This clone was recorded a few times. This chain uses TRBV28 with TRBJ1-3; 7 nucleotides align to TRBD1. The CDR3 is 14 amino acids. In germline, CDR1 is MDHEN, CDR2 SYDVKM. V lost 6 bases to trimming and J lost 5 bases; unmatched junction nucleotides: 7. The CDR3 reads CASRPGTVRNTIYF. The CDR3 DNA reads TGTGCCAGCAGACCCGGGACAGTTAGAAACACCATATATTTT.

V gene TRBV5-1 combines with J gene TRBJ2-2; 7 nucleotides align to TRBD2. Germline values: CDR1 SGHRS, CDR2 YFSETQ. The CDR3 spans 16 residues. V shed 7 bases, J shed 2 bases, and the junction held 11 bases outside the gene matches. In nucleotides, the CDR3 is TGCGCCAGCCAACTACTGGGGACTACTAACACCGGGGAGCTGTTTTTT. Its translation is CASQLLGTTNTGELFF.

The chain couples TRBV25-1 to TRBJ2-2; TRBD1 might be the D (5 bases). This CDR3 contains 15 residues. Deletions cut 3 bases from V and 4 bases from J, with 12 bases between. CDR1 is MGHDK and CDR2 is SYGVNS in the germline V gene. The DNA of the CDR3 is TGTGCCAGCAGTGACAGGGTTTTCGGCACCGGGGAGCTGTTTTTT. This translates into CASSDRVFGTGELFF.

J is TRBJ2-1 and V is TRBV19; D is possibly TRBD2 (6 bases). The CDR3 is 14 amino acids. V lost 6 bases and J lost 7, with 16 bases in between. CDR1 LNHDA and CDR2 SQIVND come from the germline V gene (reference sequence). CDR3: CASSNPGERNEQFF. As DNA, the CDR3 is TGTGCCAGTAGCAATCCGGGAGAAAGGAATGAGCAGTTCTTC.

This sequence joins TRBV18 and TRBJ1-3; D uncertain. Trimming took 2 bases from V and 3 from J, leaving 8 bases between them. Germline CDR1 is KGHSH and CDR2 is LQKENI. The CDR3 loop spans 14 amino acids. This CDR3 reads CASSPDRGGNTIYF. The CDR3 DNA reads as TGTGCCAGCTCACCAGACCGGGGTGGAAACACCATATATTTT.

This clone was detected a few times. The rearrangement joins TRBV4-1 to TRBJ1-1, with TRBD1 matching over 8 bases. Looked up from germline, CDR1 is MGHRA and CDR2 is YSYEKL. The CDR3 runs 15 residues. V trimming: 3 bases; J trimming: 6 bases; junction bases outside the gene matches: 9. In nucleotides, the CDR3 is TGCGCCAGCAGCCATTACCGGGACAGGAGGCCTGAAGCTTTCTTT. It translates to CASSHYRDRRPEAFF.

By proportion, this clone is medium-sized. The chain links TRBV19 to TRBJ2-3, with TRBD2 identical over 11 bases. After removal of 2 bases from V and 6 bases from J, the junction contained 4 bases not matched to a gene. The CDR3 totals 15 residues. Germline V gene lookup returns CDR1 LNHDA and CDR2 SQIVND (reference sequence). CDR3 region: CASSITSGSLDTQYF. CDR3 DNA sequence: TGTGCCAGTAGTATAACTAGCGGGAGTCTTGATACGCAGTATTTT.

This clone showed up just a few times. V gene TRBV28 combines with J gene TRBJ2-7; the match to TRBD2 covers 10 bases. Trimming took 3 bases from V and 3 from J; bases not matched to a gene: 2. Germline V gives CDR1 MDHEN, CDR2 SYDVKM. The CDR3 contains 14 residues. CDR3 sequence (DNA): TGTGCCAGCAGTTTTCTAGCGGGGGACTACGAGCAGTACTTC. Encoded protein: CASSFLAGDYEQYF.

J is TRBJ2-3 and V is TRBV1; the table's D call, TRBD2, was not checked against the DNA. TRBV1 is annotated as a pseudogene. This CDR3 contains 17 residues. CDR3 amino acids: CASSQDGTSGSPDTQYF. The CDR3 bases are TGCGCCAGCAGCCAAGATGGGACTAGCGGGAGCCCAGATACGCAGTATTTT.

By share, this clone ranks as medium-sized. The rearrangement links TRBV11-3 to TRBJ2-1; weak D call: TRBD2 (6 bases). This CDR3 has 17 amino acids. Trimming pared 1 base from V and 2 bases from J, leaving 15 bases between. Germline V gene lookup returns CDR1 SGHNT and CDR2 YENEEA. The CDR3 sequence is CASSLGVGDFTYNEQFF. The CDR3 DNA reads TGTGCCAGCAGCTTAGGGGTAGGGGACTTCACCTACAATGAGCAGTTCTTC. The full variable domain, with the rest looked up from reference TRBV11-3 and TRBJ2-1, is EAGVVQSPRYKIIEKKQPVAFWCNPISGHNTLYWYLQNLGQGPELLIRYENEEAVDDSQLPKDRFSAERLKGVDSTLKIQPAELGDSAVYLCASSLGVGDFTYNEQFFGPGTRLTVL.

This clone rates as medium-sized. The chain combines TRBV23-1 with TRBJ2-2, with TRBD2 matching 9 bases. TRBV23-1 is identified as an open reading frame with a role that is uncertain. V lost 6 bases to trimming and J lost 5 bases; unmatched junction nucleotides: 10. The CDR3 length is 16 residues. DNA of the CDR3: TGCGCCAGCAGCCAAGAATTAGCGGGGGAAACCGGGGAGCTGTTTTTT. Residues: CASSQELAGETGELFF.

As DNA, the CDR3 is TGTGCCAGCAGCCGCCCAGGCTTCGGGGCAGAGACCCAGTACTTC. This sequence encodes CASSRPGFGAETQYF. The V call is TRBV6-8, the J call TRBJ2-5; either TRBD1 or TRBD2 may fit D (5 bases each). The CDR3 runs to 15 residues. With 6 bases removed from V and 4 bases from J, the gap between germline ends came to 18 bases. The germline V gene encodes CDR1 MNHGY and CDR2 SAAAGT.

This clone was counted between two and nine times. The chain couples TRBV9 to TRBJ2-2, with unresolved D. Per the germline V gene, CDR1 is SGDLS and CDR2 is YYNGEE. This CDR3 spans 14 amino acids. Trimming removed 4 bases at V and 5 bases at J, with 12 bases between. The CDR3 region has the DNA TGTGCCAGCAGCCCCTCGGGTCCGACCGGGGAGCTGTTTTTT. Translation: CASSPSGPTGELFF.

This clone is categorized as large. This rearrangement joins TRBV6-8 to TRBJ1-1; D is unresolved. In germline, CDR1 is MNHGY, CDR2 SAAAGT. Trimming removed 6 bases from V and 1 base from J, with 6 bases in between. The CDR3 consists of 12 residues. The CDR3 nucleotides are TGTGCCAGCAGGACGGGGAACACTGAAGCTTTCTTT. Its protein product is CASRTGNTEAFF.

The chain links TRBV7-2 to TRBJ2-3; D perhaps matches TRBD2 (6 bases). Germline V lookup: CDR1 SGHTA, CDR2 FQGNSA. V dropped 3 bases and J dropped 5 bases, with 9 bases sitting between them. There are 13 residues in the CDR3. CDR3 nucleotide sequence: TGTGCCAGCAGCTTCCGGCGGGGAGATACGCAGTATTTT. Translation gives CASSFRRGDTQYF.

The chain recombines TRBV18 with TRBJ2-7; a possible D gene is TRBD1 (6 bases). The CDR3 has 15 amino acids. CDR1 KGHSH and CDR2 LQKENI come from the germline V gene. The ends were cut back, 2 bases at V and 6 bases at J, with 17 bases in the middle. CDR3 loop: CASSPIQQGGREQYF. The CDR3 region has the DNA TGTGCCAGCTCACCAATTCAACAGGGCGGTCGCGAGCAGTACTTC.

Within the sample, this clone is medium-sized. This chain uses TRBV6-8 with TRBJ2-3; D is ambiguous. Trimming pared 3 bases from V and 1 base from J, leaving 11 bases between. The V gene's germline CDR1 is MNHGY and CDR2 SAAAGT. The CDR3 spans 15 residues. CDR3 region: CASSYFGWGTDTQYF. In DNA, the CDR3 is TGTGCCAGCAGTTATTTCGGGTGGGGCACAGATACGCAGTATTTT.

V is TRBV16 and J is TRBJ2-6, with TRBD1 identical over 8 bases. Per germline, CDR1 KGHSY and CDR2 FQNENV. The CDR3 sequence is 18 residues long. V trimming: 2 bases; J trimming: 0 bases; junction bases outside the gene matches: 6. The CDR3 DNA reads as TGTGCCAGCAGCCAAGTTTACAGGGGGAGCTCTGGGGCCAACGTCCTGACTTTC. Its translation: CASSQVYRGSSGANVLTF.